This T cell receptor beta chain was sequenced in a study of human T cells and chemical hapten exposure. Background on the study: Mostly female, the patients presented with alopecia areata, totalis or universalis. Minor pooled library volume differences mainly drove per-sample TCR yield variation.

This clonotype was found many times. Time point reported: patch test 3, about 24 weeks after DPC sensitization. Sample treatment: therapeutic diphenylcyclopropenone sensitization with weekly scalp DPC. Patch tests were applied only after blood draws. Alopecia patients between 18 and 70 years old and suitable for DPC were used as donors. TCRdb used MiXCR to reprocess the RACE reads, holding one entry per CDR3 protein. In the table there are 25,000 to 35,000 distinct CDR3 sequences, 5.5% to 6.5% of which are singletons. Looked up from germline, CDR1 is SGHRS and CDR2 is YFSETQ. Trimming pared 0 bases from V and 4 bases from J, leaving 17 bases between. CDR3 length: 16 residues.

The origin of this receptor is a man between 25 and 39 years old with alopecia areata. Some clones in this sample may be carry-over from other donors' samples. The chain carries TRBV5-1 and TRBJ2-7; either TRBD1 or TRBD2 may supply D (5 bases each). The sample consisted of whole blood, taken in connection with sensitization to the hapten diphenylcyclopropenone (DPC). The CDR3 protein is CASSLGYGDPLYEQYF. The CDR3 nucleotides read TGCGCCAGCAGCTTGGGCTACGGGGACCCGCTTTACGAGCAGTACTTC.